This is a list of T cell receptor beta chains from one sample in a study of cytomegalovirus exposure and HLA in healthy donors. The table came from immunoSEQ multiplex PCR; TCRdb's copy has only in-frame clones and leaves some out. The sample has about 120,000 clones, 8.5% to 9% seen once. Sequenced material: PBMCs. These TCRs come from a woman between 40 and 55 years old in good health and CMV-seropositive. CDR3s include the opening cysteine and the closing phenylalanine or tryptophan. A D gene is named only where the DNA matches it firmly.

length | J | D | V | CDR3
17 | TRBJ2-2 | NA | TRBV2 | CASSALTGGANTGELFF
14 | TRBJ1-5 | NA | TRBV5-1 | CASSLTGQDQPQHF
16 | TRBJ2-2 | NA | TRBV12-5 | CASGPGWETGTGELFF
15 | TRBJ1-1 | TRBD1 | TRBV5-1 | CASSWKTGGDTEAFF
13 | TRBJ2-7 | NA | TRBV19 | CASSPRQLGEQYF
17 | TRBJ1-6 | NA | TRBV19 | CASSKATTGGVNSPLHF
13 | TRBJ1-3 | NA | TRBV10-3 | CAIGPRDGNTIYF
16 | TRBJ2-2 | TRBD2 | TRBV7-3 | CASSYLAGRNTGELFF
13 | TRBJ1-2 | NA | TRBV5-1 | CASSFRTDYGYTF
15 | TRBJ1-1 | NA | TRBV5-1 | CASSPRGSMNTEAFF
15 | TRBJ2-7 | NA | TRBV27 | CASSSRLVGGYEQYF
16 | TRBJ2-7 | TRBD2 | TRBV10-1 | CASSEALAGGAYEQYF
15 | TRBJ2-3 | NA | TRBV11-3 | CASSPGQLGTDTQYF
11 | TRBJ1-1 | NA | TRBV5-8 | CASSLDRAAFF
15 | TRBJ1-5 | NA | TRBV7-6 | CASSLGYGSGQPQHF
14 | TRBJ2-5 | TRBD1 | TRBV27 | CASRSYRGQETQYF
16 | TRBJ1-5 | NA | TRBV19 | CASSSSPGLANQPQHF
14 | TRBJ2-1 | TRBD2 | TRBV19 | CASGASGGANEQFF
14 | TRBJ2-3 | NA | TRBV4-1 | CASSLEDFSDTQYF
13 | TRBJ1-1 | NA | TRBV19 | CASSIFGSGEAFF
14 | TRBJ1-1 | TRBD1 | TRBV11-3 | CASSSSRDRFEAFF
13 | TRBJ1-2 | NA | TRBV5-4 | CASSSPQGNGYTF
15 | TRBJ2-5 | NA | TRBV6-1 | CASSEFPGERETQYF
15 | TRBJ1-2 | NA | TRBV19 | CASSPWGQGKGGYTF
18 | TRBJ1-6 | NA | TRBV5-1 | CASSPAGVGPRGNSPLHF
14 | TRBJ2-5 | TRBD2 | TRBV4-1 | CASSQGLAEETQYF
15 | TRBJ1-2 | NA | TRBV6-5 | CASSYSSTSGYGYTF
14 | TRBJ2-7 | TRBD2 | TRBV7-9 | CASSFGGIAYEQYF
20 | TRBJ2-1 | TRBD2 | TRBV4-2 | CASSQDQVASGAYSYNEQFF
15 | TRBJ1-1 | NA | TRBV4-1 | CASSQDGREDTEAFF
14 | TRBJ2-5 | NA | TRBV6-1 | CASSVWQEQETQYF
17 | TRBJ1-2 | NA | TRBV5-4 | CASSLVRGMIDIYGYTF
13 | TRBJ1-1 | NA | TRBV6-4 | CASSDREGTEAFF
16 | TRBJ2-6 | TRBD1 | TRBV5-1 | CASSPTGGAGANVLTF
12 | TRBJ2-7 | NA | TRBV5-1 | CASSLGVYEQYF
16 | TRBJ1-3 | NA | TRBV10-3 | CAISESRASGGNTIYF
14 | TRBJ1-1 | TRBD1 | TRBV19 | CASSLLTGGTEAFF
14 | TRBJ1-4 | NA | TRBV15 | CATNGGGSNEKLFF
15 | TRBJ2-1 | NA | TRBV4-2 | CASSQERQEYNEQFF
15 | TRBJ2-1 | TRBD2 | TRBV7-9 | CASSLGPGGGGEQFF
15 | TRBJ1-2 | NA | TRBV28 | CASSLPPRGAYGYTF
13 | TRBJ2-5 | NA | TRBV7-8 | CASSRGYQETQYF
12 | TRBJ2-7 | NA | TRBV7-8 | CASSPGSNEQYF
12 | TRBJ1-1 | NA | TRBV30 | CAWSFTRREAFF
15 | TRBJ1-1 | NA | TRBV28 | CASNPTLPEGTEAFF
15 | TRBJ2-1 | NA | TRBV6-6 | CASSYGAGAYNEQFF
14 | TRBJ2-1 | NA | TRBV19 | CASSIPGFGNEQFF
13 | TRBJ2-7 | NA | TRBV5-1 | CASSSGQSYEQYF
14 | TRBJ2-7 | TRBD2 | TRBV7-9 | CASSRTSRTYEQYF
15 | TRBJ2-7 | TRBD1 | TRBV7-9 | CASSPKQGANYEQYF
15 | TRBJ2-1 | TRBD2 | TRBV2 | CANTEGLAAAWEQFF
13 | TRBJ1-5 | NA | TRBV11-1 | CASSLSGNQPQHF
15 | TRBJ2-2 | NA | TRBV6-5 | CASSYSSFNTGELFF
17 | TRBJ2-3 | TRBD2 | TRBV5-1 | CASSLGVAGGSTDTQYF
14 | TRBJ2-2 | TRBD1 | TRBV7-2 | CASRWDRTTGELFF
16 | TRBJ1-4 | NA | TRBV6-5 | CASSYSIGTYNEKLFF
12 | TRBJ2-7 | NA | TRBV25-1 | CAGQKDTREQYF
14 | TRBJ2-7 | TRBD2 | TRBV6-1 | CASAGLAGGPEQYF
11 | TRBJ2-7 | NA | TRBV5-1 | CASSDTYEQYF